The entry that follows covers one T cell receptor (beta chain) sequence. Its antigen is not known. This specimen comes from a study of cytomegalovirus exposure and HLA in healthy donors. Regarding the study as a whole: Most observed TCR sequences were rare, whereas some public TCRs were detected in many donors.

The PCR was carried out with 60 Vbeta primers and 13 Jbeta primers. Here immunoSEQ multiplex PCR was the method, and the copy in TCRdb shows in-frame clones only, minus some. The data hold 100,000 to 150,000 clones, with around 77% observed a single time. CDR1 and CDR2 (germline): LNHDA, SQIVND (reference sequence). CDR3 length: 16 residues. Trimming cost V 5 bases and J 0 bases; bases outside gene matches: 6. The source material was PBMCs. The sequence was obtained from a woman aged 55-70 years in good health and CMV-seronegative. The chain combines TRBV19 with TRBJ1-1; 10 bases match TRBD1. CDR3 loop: CASSLRDRGMNTEAFF. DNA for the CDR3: TGTGCCAGTAGTCTCCGGGACAGGGGCATGAACACTGAAGCTTTCTTT.